One and the same sample provided the 29 T cell receptor beta chains below, sequenced in a study of T cells in narcolepsy. Profiling relied on immunoSEQ multiplex PCR, and the TCRdb table lists in-frame clones only, not all of them. The sample shows some 19,000 clones, 80% to 90% of them seen only once. Sequenced: memory (CD45RA-) CD4+ T cells from blood. Every receptor here comes from a human donor in good health.

V and J are TRBV19 and TRBJ2-3; TRBD1 might be the D (6 bases). The CDR3 length is 15 residues. V lost 4 bases and J 0 bases, leaving 11 bases between the germline ends. The germline gives CDR1 LNHDA, CDR2 SQIVND (reference sequence). The CDR3 loop reads CASSTPGASTDTQYF. The DNA for the CDR3 is TGTGCCAGTAGTACCCCAGGGGCAAGCACAGATACGCAGTATTTT. Complete variable domain (other parts from reference TRBV19 and TRBJ2-3): DGGITQSPKYLFRKEGQNVTLSCEQNLNHDAMYWYRQDPGQGLRLIYYSQIVNDFQKGDIAEGYSVSREKKESFPLTVTSAQKNPTAFYLCASSTPGASTDTQYFGPGTRLTVL.

This clone was observed a few times. The chain recombines TRBV7-9 with TRBJ2-3, with 8 bases aligning to TRBD2. The V and J ends lost 1 base and 9 bases, in that order; junction bases with no gene match: 12. Germline V gene data show CDR1 as SEHNR and CDR2 as FQNEAQ (reference sequence). The CDR3 length is 16 residues. The CDR3 DNA follows: TGTGCCAGCAGCTTAGTCTCGGGGACTAGTAGTGACACGCAGTATTTT. This sequence encodes CASSLVSGTSSDTQYF.

To note about this clone: The junction shows a germline mismatch at one end, possibly a read error. The gene calls are TRBV7-7 and TRBJ2-1; TRBD2 matches at 7 bases. The CDR3 is made up of 17 amino acids. Germline V gene lookup returns CDR1 SSHAT and CDR2 FNYEAQ (reference sequence). The CDR3 DNA sequence: TGTGCTAGCAGCTTAGGGCAGCGGGGAAGCTCCTACAATGAGCAGTTCTTC. Protein sequence: CASSLGQRGSSYNEQFF.

With respect to this clone: Other DNA sequences from this sample encode an identical CDR3 as well. The CDR3 DNA reads as TGTGCCAGCGGGGACGGGTCCTACGAGCAGTACTTC. It codes for CASGDGSYEQYF. The chain joins TRBV7-9 to TRBJ2-7; perhaps D is TRBD1 or TRBD2 (5 bases each). With 8 bases removed from V and 1 base from J, the gap between germline ends came to 9 bases. CDR3 size: 12 residues. Germline loops: CDR1 SEHNR, CDR2 FQNEAQ (reference sequence).

The rearrangement uses TRBV30 and TRBJ2-7; unclear D gene. V gave up 2 bases and J gave up 1 base, with 9 bases separating them. This CDR3 comprises 13 residues. Germline V gene lookup returns CDR1 GTSNPN and CDR2 SVGIG (reference sequence). The CDR3 coding sequence is TGTGCCTGGAGTTTGGGCTTTTCCTACGAGCAGTACTTC. It translates to CAWSLGFSYEQYF.

The chain couples TRBV7-2 to TRBJ1-1, with D hard to call. Germline V gene data show CDR1 as SGHTA and CDR2 as FQGNSA. V shed 3 bases and J shed 1 base, with 12 bases lying between them. The CDR3 totals 15 residues. The CDR3 region is CASSFAGPRNTEAFF. CDR3 sequence (DNA): TGTGCCAGCAGCTTTGCTGGACCGAGGAACACTGAAGCTTTCTTT.

This chain links TRBV27 with TRBJ2-5; D gene ambiguous. The V end lost 5 bases, the J end lost 5 bases, and 6 bases lay between the germline ends. CDR1 is MNHEY and CDR2 is SMNVEV in the germline V gene (reference sequence). The CDR3 sequence is 11 residues long. The CDR3 loop is CASSQKETQYF. The CDR3 DNA sequence: TGTGCCAGCAGTCAAAAGGAGACCCAGTACTTC.

This chain links TRBV7-2 with TRBJ2-2; 8 bases match TRBD2. The CDR3 consists of 14 residues. The junction had 0 bases not matched to a gene; V was cut back by 1 base and J by 5 bases. The germline gives CDR1 SGHTA, CDR2 FQGNSA. The CDR3 DNA sequence: TGTGCCAGCAGCTTAGTAGCGGGGACCGGGGAGCTGTTTTTT. Its protein product is CASSLVAGTGELFF.

This chain links TRBV2 with TRBJ1-2, with D perhaps TRBD1 (6 bases). Germline assignment: CDR1 SNHLY and CDR2 FYNNEI. The CDR3 spans 14 residues. Trimming took off 5 bases at V and 2 bases at J, with 12 bases between the two ends. DNA for the CDR3: TGTGCCAGCAGTCTTGACCAGGGGAACTATGGCTACACCTTC. Its translation: CASSLDQGNYGYTF.

The chain employs TRBV10-3 and TRBJ2-7, with 8 positions matching TRBD1. V lost 3 bases, J lost 1 base, and 5 bases stayed unmatched. The germline V gene has CDR1 ENHRY and CDR2 SYGVKD. The length of the CDR3 is 15 residues. CDR3 sequence reads: CAISEQGGSSYEQYF. As DNA, the CDR3 is TGTGCCATCAGTGAACAGGGGGGCTCTTCCTACGAGCAGTACTTC.

V is TRBV5-6 and J is TRBJ1-4; D may be TRBD1 (5 bases). This CDR3 comprises 15 residues. Germline V gene data show CDR1 as SGHDT and CDR2 as YYEEEE. V was cut by 4 bases and J by 3 bases, with 13 bases left in between. CDR3 DNA sequence: TGTGCCAGCAGCAGCCTGGCGGGGGCTAATGAAAAACTGTTTTTT. Amino acids: CASSSLAGANEKLFF.

The chain recombines TRBV9 with TRBJ2-5; D is possibly TRBD1 (5 bases). Per the germline V gene, CDR1 is SGDLS and CDR2 is YYNGEE. The CDR3 runs to 16 residues. Trimming took off 1 base at V and 4 bases at J, with 17 bases between the two ends. CDR3 sequence (DNA): TGTGCCAGCAGCGTATCAACAGGCCTAAACCCAGAGACCCAGTACTTC. Protein sequence: CASSVSTGLNPETQYF. Complete variable domain (other parts from reference TRBV9 and TRBJ2-5): DSGVTQTPKHLITATGQRVTLRCSPRSGDLSVYWYQQSLDQGLQFLIQYYNGEERAKGNILERFSAQQFPDLHSELNLSSLELGDSALYFCASSVSTGLNPETQYFGPGTRLLVL.

The rearrangement links TRBV2 to TRBJ2-3, with D maybe TRBD1 (6 bases). The CDR3 runs to 14 residues. CDR1 and CDR2 (germline): SNHLY, FYNNEI. V was cut by 6 bases and J by 3 bases, with 13 bases left in between. For the CDR3, the DNA is TGTGCCAGCAGGGCAAGCAGGGGAACAGATACGCAGTATTTT. Its protein is CASRASRGTDTQYF.

As DNA, the CDR3 is TGTGCCACCAGTTGGACAGGGGACCAGCCCCAGCATTTT. Translation gives CATSWTGDQPQHF. The chain joins TRBV15 to TRBJ1-5; 9 bases line up with TRBD1. With 6 bases clipped from V and 7 bases from J, the junction kept 4 bases outside the gene matches. CDR3 size: 13 residues. Germline V gene data show CDR1 as LNHNV and CDR2 as YYDKDF (reference sequence).

In DNA form, the CDR3 reads TGTGCCAGCAGTGTCAAGAGACAGGGTAACAATGAGCAGTTCTTC. It translates to CASSVKRQGNNEQFF. V is TRBV6-1 and J is TRBJ2-1, with 7 bases aligning to TRBD1. This CDR3 has 15 amino acids. Germline V CDR1 and CDR2: MNHNS, SASEGT. The V gene end was trimmed by 4 bases and the J gene end by 5 bases; junction bases not matched to a gene: 8.

This CDR3 reads CSVGGHGSGNSYEQYF. CDR3 nucleotide sequence: TGCAGCGTTGGGGGGCACGGATCGGGGAATTCCTACGAGCAGTACTTC. The chain has TRBV29-1 and TRBJ2-7; D possibly corresponds to TRBD1 (6 bases). In germline, CDR1 is SQVTM, CDR2 ANQGSEA. V lost 4 bases to trimming and J lost 1 base, with 20 bases between them. The length of the CDR3 is 16 residues.

The chain links TRBV21-1 to TRBJ1-2. TRBV21-1 constitutes a pseudogene. CDR3 size: 13 residues. CDR3 DNA sequence: TGTGCCACCATCTACCCGGGCTACTATGGCTACACCTTC. This translates into CATIYPGYYGYTF.

The chain recombines TRBV5-1 with TRBJ1-6; 7 bases align to TRBD1. This CDR3 is built from 15 residues. Germline V gene lookup returns CDR1 SGHRS and CDR2 YFSETQ. J was trimmed by 10 bases and V by 4 bases; bases with no gene match: 11. CDR3 in amino acids: CASSIEGARDSPLHF. The CDR3 coding sequence is TGCGCCAGCAGCATTGAGGGGGCAAGGGACTCACCCCTCCACTTT. The complete variable domain, with remaining parts taken from reference TRBV5-1 and TRBJ1-6, reads KAGVTQTPRYLIKTRGQQVTLSCSPISGHRSVSWYQQTPGQGLQFLFEYFSETQRNKGNFPGRFSGRQFSNSRSEMNVSTLELGDSALYLCASSIEGARDSPLHFGNGTRLTVT.

For this clone: Mismatch with germline at one junction end may stem from a read error. This chain uses TRBV5-6 with TRBJ1-3, with D tentatively TRBD1 (6 bases). The CDR3 covers 16 residues. Germline V gives CDR1 SGHDT, CDR2 YYEEEE. The CDR3 loop reads CASSLAGQYSGSTIYF. CDR3 nucleotide sequence: TGTGCCAGCAGCTTGGCCGGACAGTACTCTGGAAGCACCATATATTTT.

V and J are TRBV6-1 and TRBJ2-3; 8 nucleotides align to TRBD1. The CDR3 covers 15 residues. The trim removed 7 bases at V and 1 base at J, leaving 7 bases unmatched. Germline-derived CDR1 and CDR2 are MNHNS and SASEGT. The CDR3 spells CASTFLGQGTDTQYF. Here the CDR3 DNA reads TGTGCCAGCACTTTTTTGGGACAGGGCACAGATACGCAGTATTTT.

The chain is built from TRBV5-1 and TRBJ1-2; the D gene is possibly TRBD1 (5 bases). This CDR3 spans 14 amino acids. Germline V gene sequence: CDR1 SGHRS, CDR2 YFSETQ. V lost 4 bases and J 8 bases, leaving 18 bases between the germline ends. CDR3 protein: CASSKQTRGKGYTF. DNA for the CDR3: TGCGCCAGCAGCAAACAAACCCGGGGGAAAGGCTACACCTTC.

V usage is TRBV7-8 and J usage is TRBJ1-2, with 10 bases lining up with TRBD1. Trimming took 4 bases from V and 4 from J; bases not matched to a gene: 6. CDR1 and CDR2 (germline): SGHVS, FQNEAQ. The CDR3 runs 15 residues. The CDR3 coding sequence is TGTGCCAGCAGCTCCGGGACAGGGGACTTCTATGGCTACACCTTC. It translates to CASSSGTGDFYGYTF.

This clone has a single count. CDR3 in DNA: TGTGCCAGCAGGCGTTCCGGGACGCCAGAAAAACTGTTTTTT. This sequence encodes CASRRSGTPEKLFF. This chain joins TRBV27 and TRBJ1-4; D perhaps matches TRBD1 (5 bases). Germline values: CDR1 MNHEY, CDR2 SMNVEV (reference sequence). The CDR3 runs 14 residues. Trimming left V 6 bases short and J 8 bases short, with 16 bases between.

The gene calls are TRBV18 and TRBJ1-2; 8 nucleotides align to TRBD1. CDR1 and CDR2 from the germline V gene are KGHSH and LQKENI. CDR3 length: 13 residues. V trimming: 5 bases; J trimming: 4 bases; junction bases outside the gene matches: 3. The CDR3 nucleotides are TGTGCCAGCTCAATTGGACAGGGCTATGGCTACACCTTC. Residues: CASSIGQGYGYTF. The complete variable domain, with remaining parts taken from reference TRBV18 and TRBJ1-2, reads NAGVMQNPRHLVRRRGQEARLRCSPMKGHSHVYWYRQLPEEGLKFMVYLQKENIIDESGMPKERFSAEFPKEGPSILRIQQVVRGDSAAYFCASSIGQGYGYTFGSGTRLTVV.

J is TRBJ2-3 and V is TRBV6-6, with D unclear. Germline V gene lookup returns CDR1 MNHNY and CDR2 SVGAGI (reference sequence). V lost 4 bases to trimming and J lost 4 bases, with 6 bases between them. The CDR3 has 12 amino acids. CDR3 sequence: CASSSPPDTQYF. DNA of the CDR3: TGTGCCAGCAGTTCTCCACCAGATACGCAGTATTTT.

The V and J genes are TRBV5-8 and TRBJ2-4; 9 bases align to TRBD2. This CDR3 is 19 amino acids long. Germline trimming cut 1 base from V and 3 bases from J; bases unmatched to any gene: 14. Germline assignment: CDR1 SGHTS and CDR2 YDEGEE. The CDR3 DNA reads TGTGCCAGCAGCTTGATTAGCGGGGGCTCTCTCGGGGGCAAAAACATTCAGTACTTC. This encodes CASSLISGGSLGGKNIQYF. The full variable domain, rest sourced from reference TRBV5-8 and TRBJ2-4, is EAGVTQSPTHLIKTRGQQATLRCSPISGHTSVYWYQQALGLGLQFLLWYDEGEERNRGNFPPRFSGRQFPNYSSELNVNALELEDSALYLCASSLISGGSLGGKNIQYFGAGTRLSVL.

The rearrangement joins TRBV5-1 to TRBJ2-5; 10 bases agree with TRBD2. Germline values: CDR1 SGHRS, CDR2 YFSETQ. The junction had 8 bases not matched to a gene; V was cut back by 6 bases and J by 3 bases. This CDR3 is built from 15 residues. CDR3 amino acids: CASNLGLAGEETQYF. The CDR3 DNA reads TGCGCCAGCAACCTCGGGCTAGCGGGGGAAGAGACCCAGTACTTC.

This clone appeared a single time. The chain combines TRBV5-6 with TRBJ2-5, with 8 bases aligning to TRBD2. CDR1 is SGHDT and CDR2 is YYEEEE in the germline V gene. The CDR3 length is 15 residues. V was clipped by 4 bases and J by 10 bases; unmatched bases: 15. The CDR3 sequence is CASSRAGAALGDQYF. CDR3 DNA: TGTGCCAGCAGCAGAGCGGGGGCGGCCCTAGGGGACCAGTACTTC.

This chain joins TRBV5-1 and TRBJ2-3; 15 bases agree with TRBD2. The CDR3 spans 18 residues. Trimming removed 4 bases from V and 2 bases from J; junction bases left unmatched: 8. Per germline, CDR1 SGHRS and CDR2 YFSETQ. Written as DNA, the CDR3 is TGCGCCAGCAGCCTAGGGACTAGCGGGGGGAAATTCACAGATACGCAGTATTTT. Its translation: CASSLGTSGGKFTDTQYF. The complete variable domain, with remaining parts taken from reference TRBV5-1 and TRBJ2-3, reads KAGVTQTPRYLIKTRGQQVTLSCSPISGHRSVSWYQQTPGQGLQFLFEYFSETQRNKGNFPGRFSGRQFSNSRSEMNVSTLELGDSALYLCASSLGTSGGKFTDTQYFGPGTRLTVL.